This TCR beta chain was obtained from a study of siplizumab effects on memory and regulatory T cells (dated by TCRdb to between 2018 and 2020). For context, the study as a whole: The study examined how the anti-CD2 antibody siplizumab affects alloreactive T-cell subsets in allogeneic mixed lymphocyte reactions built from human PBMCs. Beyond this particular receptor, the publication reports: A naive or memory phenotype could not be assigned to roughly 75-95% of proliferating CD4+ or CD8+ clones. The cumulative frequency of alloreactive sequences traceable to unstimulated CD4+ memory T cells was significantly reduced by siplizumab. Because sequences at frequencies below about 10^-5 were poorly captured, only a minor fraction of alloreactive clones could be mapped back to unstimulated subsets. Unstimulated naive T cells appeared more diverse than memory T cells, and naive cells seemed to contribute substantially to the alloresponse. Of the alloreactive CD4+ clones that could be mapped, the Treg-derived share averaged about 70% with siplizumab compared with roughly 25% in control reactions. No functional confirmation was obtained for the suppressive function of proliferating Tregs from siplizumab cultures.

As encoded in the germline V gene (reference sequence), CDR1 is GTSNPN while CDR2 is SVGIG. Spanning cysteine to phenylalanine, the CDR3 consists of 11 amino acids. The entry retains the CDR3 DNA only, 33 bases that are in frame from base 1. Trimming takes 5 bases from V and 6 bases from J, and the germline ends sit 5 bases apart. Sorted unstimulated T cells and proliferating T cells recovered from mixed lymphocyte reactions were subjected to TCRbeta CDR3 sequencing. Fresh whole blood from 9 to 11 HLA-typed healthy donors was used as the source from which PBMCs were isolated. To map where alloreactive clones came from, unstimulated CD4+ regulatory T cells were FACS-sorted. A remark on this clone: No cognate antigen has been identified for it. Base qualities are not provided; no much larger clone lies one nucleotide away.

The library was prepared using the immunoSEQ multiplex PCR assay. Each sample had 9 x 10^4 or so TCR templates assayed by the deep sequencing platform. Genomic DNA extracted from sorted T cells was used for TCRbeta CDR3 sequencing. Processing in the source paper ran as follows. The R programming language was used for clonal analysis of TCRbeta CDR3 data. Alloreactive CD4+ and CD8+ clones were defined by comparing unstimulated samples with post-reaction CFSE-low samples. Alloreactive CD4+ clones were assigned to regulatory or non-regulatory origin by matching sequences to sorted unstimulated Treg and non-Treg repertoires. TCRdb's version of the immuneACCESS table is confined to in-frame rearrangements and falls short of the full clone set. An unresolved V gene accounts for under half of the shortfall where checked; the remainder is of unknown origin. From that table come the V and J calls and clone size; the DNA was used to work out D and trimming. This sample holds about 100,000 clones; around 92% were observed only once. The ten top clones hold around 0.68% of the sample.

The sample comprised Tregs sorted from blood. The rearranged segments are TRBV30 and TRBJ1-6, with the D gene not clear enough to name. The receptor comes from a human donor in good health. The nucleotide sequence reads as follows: TGTGCCTGGGGAGCTAATTCACCCCTCCACTTT. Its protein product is CAWGANSPLHF.